The next 22 T cell receptor beta chains were all read from a single sample in a study of blood T cell repertoires in COVID-19. Some clones are missing from TCRdb's copy, which holds only in-frame ones; the method was immunoSEQ multiplex PCR. The table shows roughly 80,000 clones, with roughly 85% occurring only once. Material for sequencing was peripheral blood. The receptor set was obtained from a woman older than 75 with active or convalescent COVID-19.

The J gene is TRBJ2-1, the V gene TRBV5-1; 14 nucleotides line up with TRBD2. Germline V CDR1 and CDR2: SGHRS, YFSETQ. This CDR3 has 18 amino acids. J was trimmed by 5 bases and V by 3 bases; bases with no gene match: 10. For the CDR3, the DNA is TGCGCCAGCAGCTCGGGACTAGCGGGAGTAGGGAGTAACAATGAGCAGTTCTTC. Its translation: CASSSGLAGVGSNNEQFF.

The chain uses TRBV27 and TRBJ2-1; the D gene is possibly TRBD2 (6 bases). The CDR3 runs to 14 residues. The V gene lost 5 bases and the J gene lost 6 bases, with 14 bases spanning the gap. Germline CDR1 reads MNHEY; CDR2 reads SMNVEV (reference sequence). The CDR3 sequence is CASSRGTVLNEQFF. Here the CDR3 DNA reads TGTGCCAGCAGTCGCGGGACGGTGCTCAATGAGCAGTTCTTC.

In its sample, this clone was seen once. The chain carries TRBV10-2 and TRBJ1-3; 10 bases match TRBD1. The V and J ends lost 7 bases and 4 bases, in that order; junction bases with no gene match: 7. The CDR3 covers 15 residues. Per the germline V gene, CDR1 is WSHSY and CDR2 is SAAADI. The CDR3 protein is CASKIDRGRGNTIYF. The CDR3 DNA reads TGCGCCAGCAAAATCGACAGGGGGCGAGGAAACACCATATATTTT.

The rearrangement links TRBV3-1 (or the pseudogene TRBV3-2) to TRBJ1-2; 9 bases align to TRBD1. The CDR3 length is 13 residues. The germline gives CDR1 LGHDT, CDR2 YNNKEL (reference sequence). The ends lost 3 bases at V and 8 bases at J; junction bases unmatched: 4. CDR3 amino acids: CASSQGQGQGYTF. The CDR3 nucleotides are TGTGCCAGCAGCCAGGGACAGGGTCAGGGCTACACCTTC.

The chain employs TRBV21-1 and TRBJ2-7; the tabulated D call, TRBD2, remains unverified against the DNA. TRBV21-1 is marked as a pseudogene. This CDR3 has 17 amino acids. The CDR3 DNA sequence: TGTGCCAGCAGCCCCCGGCTAGCGGGAGGCCTCACCTACGAGCAGTACTTC. Translating gives CASSPRLAGGLTYEQYF.

The rearrangement joins TRBV28 to TRBJ2-7; 7 bases agree with TRBD2. The CDR3 has 15 residues. Germline CDR1 MDHEN, CDR2 SYDVKM. V was pared by 6 bases and J by 3 bases, with 11 bases of the junction left unmatched. For the CDR3, the DNA is TGTGCCAGCAGCTTGCCAGCGGGGAAGAACTACGAGCAGTACTTC. Translated: CASSLPAGKNYEQYF.

This clone was seen once. J is TRBJ2-1 and V is TRBV9, with no clear D. This CDR3 comprises 14 residues. Deletions cut 0 bases from V and 9 bases from J, with 13 bases between. The germline gives CDR1 SGDLS, CDR2 YYNGEE. CDR3 in amino acids: CASSVEASVGEQFF. CDR3 nucleotides: TGTGCCAGCAGCGTAGAAGCGTCGGTTGGTGAGCAGTTCTTC.

This chain links TRBV4-3 with TRBJ1-1; no clear D. The CDR3 runs to 13 residues. Trimming left V 1 base short and J 0 bases short, with 3 bases between. The germline gives CDR1 LGHNA, CDR2 YSLEER. The chain's CDR3 is CASSQVMNTEAFF. Here the CDR3 DNA reads TGCGCCAGCAGCCAAGTCATGAACACTGAAGCTTTCTTT.

V usage is TRBV5-1 and J usage is TRBJ1-3; 9 positions match TRBD1. Germline V gene sequence: CDR1 SGHRS, CDR2 YFSETQ. The CDR3 is made up of 16 amino acids. V shed 1 base and J 3 bases; nucleotides not matched to a gene: 5. The CDR3: CASSLLQGAGGNTIYF. In nucleotides, the CDR3 is TGCGCCAGCAGCTTGCTACAGGGGGCAGGTGGAAACACCATATATTTT. Looking up the rest from reference TRBV5-1 and TRBJ1-3 gives the full variable domain: KAGVTQTPRYLIKTRGQQVTLSCSPISGHRSVSWYQQTPGQGLQFLFEYFSETQRNKGNFPGRFSGRQFSNSRSEMNVSTLELGDSALYLCASSLLQGAGGNTIYFGEGSWLTVV.

The chain couples TRBV4-3 to TRBJ2-3; tentatively, D is TRBD1 (5 bases). CDR3 length equals 15 residues. V was cut by 2 bases and J by 1 base, with 10 bases left in between. CDR1 and CDR2 (germline): LGHNA, YSLEER. CDR3 sequence: CASSQTTARTDTQYF. CDR3 nucleotide sequence: TGCGCCAGCAGCCAAACGACAGCGCGCACAGATACGCAGTATTTT.

Written as DNA, the CDR3 is TGTGCCAGCAGTTTTCAGGGTACGAGGAACACTGAAGCTTTCTTT. This translates into CASSFQGTRNTEAFF. The rearrangement links TRBV27 to TRBJ1-1; maybe TRBD1 (5 bases). The CDR3 extends over 15 amino acids. Germline loops: CDR1 MNHEY, CDR2 SMNVEV (reference sequence). The germline V and J ends were trimmed by 3 bases and 1 base, with 12 bases remaining between them.

V usage is TRBV6-1 and J usage is TRBJ2-3; 8 bases are shared with TRBD1. Trimming cost V 1 base and J 2 bases; bases outside gene matches: 5. The CDR3 sequence is 16 residues long. Germline V gene sequence: CDR1 MNHNS, CDR2 SASEGT. The chain's CDR3 is CASSEVGQGNTDTQYF. The CDR3 nucleotides read TGTGCCAGCAGTGAAGTAGGACAGGGAAACACAGATACGCAGTATTTT.

The rearrangement joins TRBV5-1 to TRBJ1-1, with 7 bases fitting TRBD1. V gave up 4 bases and J gave up 2 bases; unmatched junction bases: 5. Germline CDR1 reads SGHRS; CDR2 reads YFSETQ. The CDR3 totals 14 residues. Written as DNA, the CDR3 is TGCGCCAGCAGCACGACAGGGTTTAACACTGAAGCTTTCTTT. Its protein product is CASSTTGFNTEAFF. Together with reference TRBV5-1 and TRBJ1-1, the CDR3 gives the full variable domain: KAGVTQTPRYLIKTRGQQVTLSCSPISGHRSVSWYQQTPGQGLQFLFEYFSETQRNKGNFPGRFSGRQFSNSRSEMNVSTLELGDSALYLCASSTTGFNTEAFFGQGTRLTVV.

The genes are TRBV27 and TRBJ1-2; tentative D call: TRBD1 (5 bases). Looked up from germline, CDR1 is MNHEY and CDR2 is SMNVEV (reference sequence). This CDR3 comprises 16 residues. V was cut by 2 bases and J by 1 base, with 14 bases left in between. The CDR3 loop reads CASSLMGQGYNYGYTF. The CDR3 bases are TGTGCCAGCAGTTTAATGGGCCAGGGATATAACTATGGCTACACCTTC.

The V gene is TRBV12-3 or TRBV12-4, the J gene TRBJ2-7, with 8 bases that match TRBD1. The trim removed 7 bases at V and 3 bases at J, leaving 5 bases unmatched. The CDR3 is 13 residues long. The CDR3 nucleotides read TGTGCCAGCACCTTGACAGGGGTCTACGAGCAGTACTTC. Its translation: CASTLTGVYEQYF.

The chain joins TRBV24-1 to TRBJ1-4; 9 bases are shared with TRBD1. The CDR3 has 12 amino acids. Germline V lookup: CDR1 KGHDR, CDR2 SFDVKD. With V trimmed by 9 bases and J by 8 bases, 3 bases remained unmatched. CDR3 sequence reads: CATGGTGEKLFF. CDR3 coding DNA: TGTGCCACCGGAGGGACAGGGGAAAAACTGTTTTTT.

This chain uses TRBV24-1 with TRBJ1-4; TRBD1 agrees at 7 bases. Unmatched junction bases numbered 6, after V lost 10 bases and J lost 5 bases. CDR1 and CDR2 (germline): KGHDR, SFDVKD. The CDR3 is 13 amino acids. CDR3 in DNA: TGTGCCACTAACAGGGGACCAAATGAAAAACTGTTTTTT. Translating it yields CATNRGPNEKLFF.

The chain recombines TRBV5-1 with TRBJ2-3, with D maybe TRBD1 (6 bases). The CDR3 spans 18 residues. The V gene lost 5 bases and the J gene lost 1 base, with 23 bases spanning the gap. Germline-derived CDR1 and CDR2 are SGHRS and YFSETQ. The CDR3 reads CASRLGRVGGLGTDTQYF. CDR3 coding DNA: TGCGCCAGCAGGCTGGGCCGGGTAGGGGGATTGGGCACAGATACGCAGTATTTT.

The V gene is TRBV18, the J gene TRBJ2-5; 11 nucleotides agree with TRBD2. This CDR3 region has 16 residues. Germline V gives CDR1 KGHSH, CDR2 LQKENI. With V trimmed by 6 bases and J by 5 bases, 11 bases remained unmatched. CDR3 sequence: CASSTRSSGRIETQYF. In nucleotides, the CDR3 is TGTGCCAGCTCGACAAGATCTAGCGGGAGGATCGAGACCCAGTACTTC.

This chain joins TRBV4-1 and TRBJ2-7; TRBD1 aligns across 7 bases. Germline CDR1 MGHRA, CDR2 YSYEKL. The V and J ends lost 2 bases and 1 base, in that order; junction bases with no gene match: 5. The length of the CDR3 is 15 residues. The chain's CDR3 is CASSQFPTGSYEQYF. The CDR3 coding sequence is TGCGCCAGCAGCCAATTCCCGACAGGGTCCTACGAGCAGTACTTC.

This CDR3 reads CASSKYNAGELFF. DNA of the CDR3: TGTGCCAGCAGTAAATACAACGCCGGGGAGCTGTTTTTT. The chain combines TRBV27 with TRBJ2-2, with D unresolved. The CDR3 has 13 amino acids. Germline CDR1 MNHEY, CDR2 SMNVEV (reference sequence). Deletions cut 5 bases from V and 6 bases from J, with 10 bases between.

This chain connects TRBV5-1 to TRBJ2-6; TRBD2 matches at 8 bases. The junction had 16 bases not matched to a gene; V was cut back by 10 bases and J by 4 bases. The CDR3 runs 17 residues. Germline V gives CDR1 SGHRS, CDR2 YFSETQ. The CDR3 DNA reads as TGCGCCCGCTGCTTCCGGGGGGGGGCCTACGGGGCCAACGTCCTGACTTTC. Translation gives CARCFRGGAYGANVLTF.